This TCR beta chain was sequenced in a study of beta chain features in type 1 diabetes. General study points: When VDJ junctions were examined, type 1 diabetes patients showed fewer insertions and more deletions. Within the patient group, naive, central memory and Treg TCRB repertoires appeared more similar to each other than within healthy donors.

Worth noting for this clone: Antigen specificity is unknown.

TCRB transcripts that were expressed got sequenced, as all of the isolated RNA had been reverse transcribed. Data came from immunoSEQ multiplex PCR; TCRdb stores just in-frame clones and leaves some out. Altogether about 150,000 clones are present, approximately 9.1% being singletons, with the ten largest covering 2.3%. This CDR3 is 15 amino acids long. V lost 0 bases to trimming and J lost 4 bases; unmatched junction nucleotides: 5. Germline loops: CDR1 LGHNA, CDR2 YSLEER. CD4+ naive, central memory, regulatory and stem cell-like memory subsets were isolated by sorting on CD45RO/CCR7/CD25/CD127/CD95/CD27.

The sequenced sample consisted of central memory CD4+ T cells from blood. The rearrangement links TRBV4-3 to TRBJ2-5; 7 nucleotides line up with TRBD2. This TCR derives from a woman aged 18-29 years in good health. The CDR3 DNA reads as TGCGCCAGCAGCCAAGAGTGGGGGGGTGTAGAGACCCAGTACTTC. Its translation: CASSQEWGGVETQYF.